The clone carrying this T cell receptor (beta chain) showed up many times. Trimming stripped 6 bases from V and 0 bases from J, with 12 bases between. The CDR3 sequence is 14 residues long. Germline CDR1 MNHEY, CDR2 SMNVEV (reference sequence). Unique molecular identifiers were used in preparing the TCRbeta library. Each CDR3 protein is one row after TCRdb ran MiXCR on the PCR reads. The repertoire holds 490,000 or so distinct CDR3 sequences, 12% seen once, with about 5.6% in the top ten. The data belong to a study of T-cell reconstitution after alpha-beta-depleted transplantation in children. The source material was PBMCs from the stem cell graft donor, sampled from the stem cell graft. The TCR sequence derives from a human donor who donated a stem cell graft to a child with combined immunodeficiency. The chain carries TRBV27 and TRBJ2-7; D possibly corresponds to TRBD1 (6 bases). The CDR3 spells CASRFSGASYEQYF. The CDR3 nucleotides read TGTGCCAGCAGATTTTCAGGGGCCTCCTACGAGCAGTACTTC.